Below, 27 T cell receptor beta chains from the same sample are listed, as sequenced in a study of vaccination and CD4 T cells after COVID-19. Indicated treatment: approximately 9-day PBMC culture with coronavirus spike peptide pools or control peptides (ViraFEST assay). No antigens are known for them. The assay that was used to sequence DNA from cultured CD4+ T cells was the Oncomine TCR Beta short-read assay. TCRdb processed the PCR reads anew with MiXCR; each CDR3 protein has one entry. The sample lists some 11,000 distinct CDR3 sequences, around three quarters seen once, with 15% to 20% in the top ten. Material for sequencing was CD4+ T cells from blood, cultured in vitro. The receptors come from a human donor who had recovered from COVID-19.

The genes are TRBV7-2 and TRBJ1-1; unclear D gene. The CDR3 contains 12 residues. V was trimmed by 5 bases and J by 3 bases, leaving 7 bases between them. In germline, CDR1 is SGHTA, CDR2 FQGNSA. CDR3 protein: CASSGPYTEAFF. The CDR3 DNA reads TGTGCCAGCAGCGGACCCTACACTGAAGCTTTCTTT.

This clonotype was detected a few times. The genes are TRBV6-2 or TRBV6-3 and TRBJ2-2; the match to TRBD1 covers 8 bases. Per the germline V gene, CDR1 is MNHEY and CDR2 is SVGEGT. J gave up 4 bases and V 2 bases, and 6 bases lay outside the gene matches. This CDR3 contains 16 residues. The CDR3 spells CASSYQTGALTGELFF. The CDR3 DNA reads TGTGCCAGCAGTTACCAGACAGGGGCTCTCACCGGGGAGCTGTTTTTT.

The chain combines TRBV7-8 with TRBJ2-3, with a possible D match to TRBD1 (6 bases). This CDR3 contains 15 residues. CDR1 is SGHVS, CDR2 FQNEAQ, per germline. Trimming removed 5 bases at V and 4 bases at J, with 16 bases between. CDR3 sequence (DNA): TGTGCCAGCAGCAAGTTGCACAGGGTGGCAGATACGCAGTATTTT. It specifies CASSKLHRVADTQYF.

The chain recombines TRBV6-1 with TRBJ2-5; 7 nucleotides match TRBD1. The germline CDR1 and CDR2 sequences are MNHNS and SASEGT. V shed 6 bases, J shed 1 base, and the junction held 8 bases outside the gene matches. CDR3 length: 15 amino acids. This chain's CDR3 is CASSTLGQIQETQYF. The CDR3 DNA reads as TGTGCCAGCAGCACCCTGGGACAGATCCAAGAGACCCAGTACTTC.

This clonotype was recorded once. The V and J genes are TRBV19 and TRBJ1-1; D ambiguous. Trimming pared 8 bases from V and 3 bases from J, leaving 13 bases between. Germline CDR1 and CDR2: LNHDA and SQIVND (reference sequence). The CDR3 contains 13 residues. CDR3 amino acids: CASCPRWDTEAFF. The CDR3 nucleotides are TGTGCCAGTTGCCCTCGATGGGACACTGAAGCTTTCTTT. Based on the CDR3 plus reference TRBV19 and TRBJ1-1, the full variable domain is DGGITQSPKYLFRKEGQNVTLSCEQNLNHDAMYWYRQDPGQGLRLIYYSQIVNDFQKGDIAEGYSVSREKKESFPLTVTSAQKNPTAFYLCASCPRWDTEAFFGQGTRLTVV.

J is TRBJ2-2 and V is TRBV24-1, with TRBD1 identical over 8 bases. The CDR3 consists of 18 residues. Germline values: CDR1 KGHDR, CDR2 SFDVKD. The ends lost 5 bases at V and 7 bases at J; junction bases unmatched: 17. CDR3 residues: CATSGLSGRGRGIGELFF. CDR3 sequence (DNA): TGTGCCACCAGTGGATTATCGGGCAGGGGGCGCGGGATCGGGGAGCTGTTTTTT.

The chain employs TRBV29-1 and TRBJ2-1; D not certain. Germline V CDR1 and CDR2: SQVTM, ANQGSEA. This CDR3 contains 11 residues. The CDR3: CSASVNNEQFF. Written as DNA, the CDR3 is TGCAGTGCCTCAGTAAACAATGAGCAGTTCTTC.

V gene TRBV6-2 or TRBV6-3 combines with J gene TRBJ2-7; D unresolved. Germline V gives CDR1 MNHEY, CDR2 SVGEGT. Trimming pared 8 bases from V and 3 bases from J, leaving 14 bases between. The CDR3 is made up of 13 amino acids. The CDR3 is CASARTAYYEQYF. CDR3 coding DNA: TGTGCCAGCGCAAGGACGGCGTACTACGAGCAGTACTTC.

The chain combines TRBV7-2 with TRBJ1-5, with D unresolved. Trimming removed 5 bases at V and 5 bases at J, with 10 bases between. This CDR3 has 13 residues. The V gene's germline CDR1 is SGHTA and CDR2 FQGNSA. CDR3 sequence: CASSLSPDQPQHF. The CDR3 nucleotides read TGTGCCAGCAGCCTTTCACCCGATCAGCCCCAGCATTTT.

This chain connects TRBV20-1 to TRBJ1-5; D possibly corresponds to TRBD1 (5 bases). CDR1 and CDR2 (germline): DFQATT, SNEGSKA (reference sequence). Trimming removed 1 base at V and 3 bases at J, with 13 bases between. The CDR3 sequence is 15 residues long. The CDR3 DNA reads as TGCAGTGCTAGAGCCCCGGGACGGAACAATCAGCCCCAGCATTTT. This sequence encodes CSARAPGRNNQPQHF.

The chain links TRBV24-1 to TRBJ2-3; unclear D gene. This CDR3 comprises 15 residues. The germline V and J ends were trimmed by 5 bases and 0 bases, with 11 bases remaining between them. Germline CDR1 and CDR2: KGHDR and SFDVKD. CDR3 in amino acids: CATSARTTSTDTQYF. CDR3 DNA sequence: TGTGCCACCAGTGCCAGAACAACTAGCACAGATACGCAGTATTTT.

The table lists this clonotype with a count of one. The chain joins TRBV4-1 to TRBJ1-3, with TRBD1 matching over 7 bases. The germline gives CDR1 MGHRA, CDR2 YSYEKL. V lost 4 bases and J lost 0; bases outside the gene matches: 6. This CDR3 spans 16 amino acids. In nucleotides, the CDR3 is TGCGCCAGCAGCCGCCAGGGGACAGTCTCTGGAAACACCATATATTTT. As protein: CASSRQGTVSGNTIYF.

V is TRBV24-1 and J is TRBJ2-1; 8 bases are a match to TRBD2. V shed 4 bases, J shed 4 bases, and the junction held 8 bases outside the gene matches. CDR3 length: 16 amino acids. Germline CDR1 is KGHDR and CDR2 is SFDVKD. CDR3 loop: CATSDPRGGLYNEQFF. In DNA form, the CDR3 reads TGTGCCACCAGTGACCCTCGGGGGGGACTATACAATGAGCAGTTCTTC.

The gene calls are TRBV28 and TRBJ2-7; TRBD1 agrees at 8 bases. The junction had 9 bases not matched to a gene; V was cut back by 6 bases and J by 2 bases. This CDR3 comprises 15 residues. Germline lookup yields CDR1 MDHEN and CDR2 SYDVKM. CDR3 sequence: CASRLQGERTYEQYF. The DNA for the CDR3 is TGTGCCAGCAGGCTACAGGGGGAAAGGACCTACGAGCAGTACTTC.

With respect to this clonotype: The junction departs from germline at one end; a sequencing error may be responsible. The chain carries TRBV5-1 and TRBJ2-7; D is uncertain. Per the germline V gene, CDR1 is SGHRS and CDR2 is YFSETQ. This CDR3 has 14 amino acids. The CDR3 nucleotides are TGCGTCAGCAGCTTGGTGGTCAGCCCCTACGAGCAGTACTTC. This translates into CVSSLVVSPYEQYF.

This clonotype was observed once. V and J are TRBV14 and TRBJ1-6; D not resolved. This CDR3 is 13 amino acids long. Germline CDR1 and CDR2: SGHDN and FVKESK. V lost 0 bases, J lost 8 bases, and 5 bases lay in between. CDR3 sequence: CASSQDWDSPLHF. CDR3 DNA sequence: TGTGCCAGCAGCCAAGATTGGGATTCACCCCTCCACTTT. The full variable domain, its missing parts supplied by reference TRBV14 and TRBJ1-6, is EAGVTQFPSHSVIEKGQTVTLRCDPISGHDNLYWYRRVMGKEIKFLLHFVKESKQDESGMPNNRFLAERTGGTYSTLKVQPAELEDSGVYFCASSQDWDSPLHFGNGTRLTVT.

V gene TRBV6-5 combines with J gene TRBJ2-7, with 13 bases aligning to TRBD2. V dropped 0 bases and J dropped 4; count of bases not matched to a gene: 9. This CDR3 is built from 18 residues. Germline V CDR1 and CDR2: MNHEY, SVGAGI. In DNA form, the CDR3 reads TGTGCCAGCAGTTACTCGAGGTATCGGACTAGCGGGAGTTACGAGCAGTACTTC. Residues: CASSYSRYRTSGSYEQYF.

The chain couples TRBV12-3 or TRBV12-4 to TRBJ2-7; TRBD1 aligns across 7 bases. The J segment lost 5 bases and the V segment lost 5 bases, leaving 12 bases of the junction unmatched. The CDR3 loop spans 15 amino acids. CDR3 DNA sequence: TGTGCCAGCAGTCCCCGACAGGGACGCTACGACGAGCAGTACTTC. It codes for CASSPRQGRYDEQYF.

The chain uses TRBV30 and TRBJ2-5; either TRBD1 or TRBD2 may fit D (5 bases each). The CDR3 runs to 14 residues. Germline V gives CDR1 GTSNPN, CDR2 SVGIG (reference sequence). Trimming pared 0 bases from V and 5 bases from J, leaving 13 bases between. DNA of the CDR3: TGTGCCTGGAGTGTCGGGACCGGATGGGAGACCCAGTACTTC. Translated: CAWSVGTGWETQYF.

This clonotype was seen a handful of times. The rearrangement links TRBV20-1 to TRBJ1-5; no definite D call. Germline V lookup: CDR1 DFQATT, CDR2 SNEGSKA (reference sequence). The CDR3 is 14 residues long. Trimming cost V 4 bases and J 0 bases, with 10 bases left between them. CDR3: CSAIYVNSNQPQHF. The CDR3 DNA reads as TGCAGTGCTATATACGTGAATAGCAATCAGCCCCAGCATTTT.

This sequence joins TRBV7-9 and TRBJ1-2; D call uncertain. The CDR3 extends over 14 amino acids. Trimming took 1 base from V and 4 from J, leaving 10 bases between them. Germline values: CDR1 SEHNR, CDR2 FQNEAQ (reference sequence). The CDR3 here is CASSLVGGSYGYTF. The CDR3 coding sequence is TGTGCCAGCAGCTTAGTAGGTGGTTCCTATGGCTACACCTTC.

This sequence joins TRBV6-2 or TRBV6-3 and TRBJ1-6; no reliable D call. The CDR3 has 13 residues. Deletions cut 10 bases from V and 10 bases from J, with 17 bases between. Germline V gene lookup returns CDR1 MNHEY and CDR2 SVGEGT. The CDR3 DNA sequence: TGTGCCACCTCGGACGGTGGATCATCACCCCTCCACTTT. Protein product: CATSDGGSSPLHF.

J is TRBJ2-7 and V is TRBV2; D is uncertain. This CDR3 has 12 amino acids. Germline V gene data show CDR1 as SNHLY and CDR2 as FYNNEI. The V gene lost 4 bases and the J gene lost 3 bases, with 7 bases spanning the gap. The CDR3 DNA sequence: TGTGCCAGCAGTGGGGCCCTCTACGAGCAGTACTTC. Amino acids: CASSGALYEQYF. The full variable domain, in which reference TRBV2 and TRBJ2-7 provide the parts outside the CDR3, is EPEVTQTPSHQVTQMGQEVILRCVPISNHLYFYWYRQILGQKVEFLVSFYNNEISEKSEIFDDQFSVERPDGSNFTLKIRSTKLEDSAMYFCASSGALYEQYFGPGTRLTVT.

CDR3 bases: TGCAGTGCGCTCCCACTAGCGGGAGTTAGCACAGATACGCAGTATTTT. Its protein product is CSALPLAGVSTDTQYF. This rearrangement joins TRBV20-1 to TRBJ2-3; 11 bases fit TRBD2. The J segment lost 0 bases and the V segment lost 6 bases, leaving 8 bases of the junction unmatched. The CDR3 extends over 16 amino acids. Germline CDR1 reads DFQATT; CDR2 reads SNEGSKA (reference sequence).

The chain is built from TRBV12-3 or TRBV12-4 and TRBJ1-5, with D possibly matching TRBD1 (5 bases). V was pared by 3 bases and J by 4 bases, with 10 bases between. CDR3 length: 14 amino acids. CDR3 in amino acids: CASSFFRTNQPQHF. Written as DNA, the CDR3 is TGTGCCAGCAGTTTTTTCCGGACAAATCAGCCCCAGCATTTT.

The gene calls are TRBV19 and TRBJ1-5; perhaps TRBD1 as D (5 bases). The germline gives CDR1 LNHDA, CDR2 SQIVND (reference sequence). The CDR3 spans 13 residues. Trimming took off 11 bases at V and 5 bases at J, with 16 bases between the two ends. The CDR3 here is CAGGLRDYQPQHF. DNA for the CDR3: TGTGCCGGGGGTCTACGGGATTATCAGCCCCAGCATTTT. The entire variable domain, with the rest obtained from reference TRBV19 and TRBJ1-5, is as follows: DGGITQSPKYLFRKEGQNVTLSCEQNLNHDAMYWYRQDPGQGLRLIYYSQIVNDFQKGDIAEGYSVSREKKESFPLTVTSAQKNPTAFYLCAGGLRDYQPQHFGDGTRLSIL.

Sample share makes this clonotype large (0.1 to 1%). V and J are TRBV10-3 and TRBJ1-1; 8 nucleotides agree with TRBD1. Losses at the gene ends were 6 bases for V and 1 base for J; bases not matched to a gene: 4. CDR3 length: 14 residues. Germline-derived CDR1 and CDR2 are ENHRY and SYGVKD. The CDR3 DNA sequence: TGTGCCATCAGGGGACAGGTGGGGAACACTGAAGCTTTCTTT. Translation: CAIRGQVGNTEAFF.